A selection of T cell receptor beta chains follows, all from one sample in a study of Ad26.COV2.S vaccination and SARS-CoV-2 variants. Method: immunoSEQ multiplex PCR; TCRdb's copy keeps in-frame clones and lacks some. The data hold about 400,000 clones, with 70% to 90% observed a single time. The material sequenced was peripheral blood, taken in a trial of Ad26.COV2.S vaccine versus placebo. The receptors were sampled from a person between 18 and 59 years old who received the Ad26.COV2.S COVID-19 vaccine or a placebo. Both conserved end residues are part of each CDR3. The order of the fields is J gene, V gene, CDR3 length, CDR3 protein.

j_call: TRBJ2-7; v_call: TRBV3-1/TRBV3-2; cdr3_length: 17; cdr3_aa: CASSQFDQRQVTYEQYF
j_call: TRBJ2-7; v_call: TRBV19; cdr3_length: 18; cdr3_aa: CASSPGLAGGPASYEQYF
j_call: TRBJ2-1; v_call: TRBV9; cdr3_length: 16; cdr3_aa: CASSARTPSSYNEQFF
j_call: TRBJ2-3; v_call: TRBV19; cdr3_length: 13; cdr3_aa: CASSSQRTDTQYF
j_call: TRBJ1-1; v_call: TRBV11-3; cdr3_length: 11; cdr3_aa: CASSLQGEAFF
j_call: TRBJ2-3; v_call: TRBV30; cdr3_length: 15; cdr3_aa: CAWSVRGGGRDTQYF
j_call: TRBJ2-3; v_call: TRBV10-3; cdr3_length: 11; cdr3_aa: CAISDRDTQYF
j_call: TRBJ1-2; v_call: TRBV28; cdr3_length: 14; cdr3_aa: CASSSVQGTYGYTF
j_call: TRBJ2-1; v_call: TRBV12-5; cdr3_length: 14; cdr3_aa: CASGRTAFYNEQFF
j_call: TRBJ1-3; v_call: TRBV29-1; cdr3_length: 13; cdr3_aa: CSEQGWGGNTIYF
j_call: TRBJ2-1; v_call: TRBV7-9; cdr3_length: 17; cdr3_aa: CASSLGSGTSDYNEQFF
j_call: TRBJ2-7; v_call: TRBV10-3; cdr3_length: 13; cdr3_aa: CAISERDSYEQYF
j_call: TRBJ1-1; v_call: TRBV19; cdr3_length: 13; cdr3_aa: CASSIWDNTEAFF
j_call: TRBJ2-1; v_call: TRBV29-1; cdr3_length: 12; cdr3_aa: CSVVQRGDEQFF
j_call: TRBJ2-7; v_call: TRBV29-1; cdr3_length: 13; cdr3_aa: CSVAGPSSYEQYF